The rows below give T cell receptor beta chains drawn from one sample of a study of shared clonotypes between healthy human individuals. Profiling relied on immunoSEQ multiplex PCR, and the TCRdb table lists in-frame clones only, not all of them. The repertoire holds about 92,000 clones, over 60% seen once, with approximately 55% in the top ten. What was sequenced was memory CD8+ T cells sorted from blood. These receptors all stem from a man aged 30 to 39 in good health. Each CDR3 is given without its conserved first and last residue. Each record gives: J gene, V gene, D gene, CDR3 protein. The D gene is left open where the match is weak.

J: TRBJ2-7
V: TRBV15
D: -
CDR3: ATSTQAEREQY

J: TRBJ2-2
V: TRBV15
D: -
CDR3: ATSRPQGKVGTGELF

J: TRBJ2-7
V: TRBV11-2
D: TRBD2
CDR3: ASSTGLAGAEQY

J: TRBJ2-5
V: TRBV18
D: -
CDR3: ASSRTYQETQY

J: TRBJ2-7
V: TRBV2
D: -
CDR3: ASSRDLDYEQY

J: TRBJ2-1
V: TRBV5-1
D: TRBD2
CDR3: ASSWTSGTLGNEQF

J: TRBJ2-7
V: TRBV4-3
D: -
CDR3: ASSQADRMGYEQY

J: TRBJ1-4
V: TRBV25-1
D: -
CDR3: ASSDSGQFATNEKLF

J: TRBJ1-1
V: TRBV7-3
D: -
CDR3: ASSLTAGDTEAF

J: TRBJ2-5
V: TRBV4-1
D: -
CDR3: ASSQEGSRVQETQY

J: TRBJ2-1
V: TRBV7-8
D: -
CDR3: ASSLGHSYYNEQF

J: TRBJ1-2
V: TRBV5-5
D: -
CDR3: ASSLVLAREGYT

J: TRBJ1-3
V: TRBV7-8
D: -
CDR3: ASSRDRRSGNTIY

J: TRBJ2-1
V: TRBV4-2
D: TRBD2
CDR3: ASSQGVAGEVGEQF

J: TRBJ2-1
V: TRBV2
D: -
CDR3: ASSYTTGEQF

J: TRBJ2-5
V: TRBV5-1
D: -
CDR3: ASSPEGTPDKGQY

J: TRBJ2-1
V: TRBV4-1
D: TRBD2
CDR3: ASSQGPGTSFLGEQF

J: TRBJ2-1
V: TRBV5-5
D: TRBD2
CDR3: ASSPLTSGLYNEQF

J: TRBJ2-7
V: TRBV7-2
D: TRBD2
CDR3: ASSLTSGSYEQY

J: TRBJ2-2
V: TRBV18
D: TRBD1
CDR3: ASSPRDRKTGELF

J: TRBJ2-1
V: TRBV19
D: -
CDR3: ASSPNLYNEQF

J: TRBJ2-1
V: TRBV11-2
D: TRBD1
CDR3: ASSLGVDRVLVNEQF

J: TRBJ1-4
V: TRBV27
D: -
CDR3: ASRAGGTNEKLF

J: TRBJ2-5
V: TRBV5-4
D: -
CDR3: ASSSKRDQETQY

J: TRBJ1-4
V: TRBV30
D: TRBD1
CDR3: AWSPITIGTGEDWNEKLF

J: TRBJ2-1
V: TRBV5-5
D: -
CDR3: ASSLGQGGEQF

J: TRBJ1-4
V: TRBV27
D: -
CDR3: ASSLGVFDEKLF

J: TRBJ2-7
V: TRBV6-1
D: -
CDR3: ATLDTDSYEQY

J: TRBJ2-1
V: TRBV27
D: -
CDR3: ASRYRESYNEQF

J: TRBJ1-5
V: TRBV10-3
D: -
CDR3: AISESAGSNQPQH

J: TRBJ2-1
V: TRBV5-5
D: TRBD2
CDR3: ASSLATSGPRVYNEQF

J: TRBJ2-7
V: TRBV4-3
D: -
CDR3: ASSQEQRTYEQY

J: TRBJ2-7
V: TRBV23-1
D: -
CDR3: ASSQVRVMAYEQY

J: TRBJ1-1
V: TRBV11-2
D: -
CDR3: ASSLMPLREATEAF

J: TRBJ2-7
V: TRBV25-1
D: -
CDR3: ASSELLGLAGGEQY